This T cell receptor (beta chain) appears in the sequencing data of a study of spatial heterogeneity in lung cancer (dated by TCRdb to the late 2010s). Background for the entire study: Beta-chain transcripts were consistently detected in greater numbers than alpha-chain transcripts, which likely reflected higher beta-chain transcript abundance. In the raw uncorrected reads, each unique combination of TCR and UMI appeared more than ten times on average. The study quantitatively compared TCR alpha and beta repertoires across multiple tumor regions, matched nontumor lung and blood in non-small cell lung cancer. Nonsynonymous mutation counts, determined by whole-exome sequencing of tumor tissue, were related to TCR repertoire features. At surgery, roughly 220 tumor regions, around 67 matched nontumor lung samples and 56 PBMC samples were TCR-sequenced for both alpha and beta chains.

Here is what the overall study found, with its caveats: Ubiquitous expanded tumor TCRs were detected in blood more often at tumor resection than at routine follow-up. Additional single-cell paired TCR alpha and beta sequencing was considered necessary to confirm, at a functional level, the hypothesis that regional TCRs recognize regional mutations.

CDR1 and CDR2 were assigned from the germline V gene as LGHNA and YNFKEQ. Including cysteine and phenylalanine, the CDR3 has 15 amino acids. Only the CDR3 region is kept as DNA, spanning 45 bases read in frame from base 1. Between the V and J ends, shortened by 0 bases and 1 base respectively, the junction contains 9 bases. The time point label for this specimen denotes: sample taken at primary tumor resection. Without any cell sorting, TCR sequencing was performed on whole RNA extracted either from tumor and nontumor lung tissue or from cryopreserved PBMC samples. Donors were some 78 patients with early-stage, untreated non-small cell lung cancer from the lung TRACERx cohort. Only patients with enough RNA available from two or more tumor regions were chosen for TCR sequencing. Library construction relied on 5' RACE. The reads were generated on a NextSeq 500. In the TCR library protocol, a unique molecular identifier was attached to each TCR cDNA molecule so that PCR and sequencing errors could be corrected. The paper's data handling went like this. TCR identification, UMI-based error correction and CDR3 extraction were all carried out with Decombinator tools. TCRs above a frequency of 2 per 1,000, corresponding to the top 1% of the tumor frequency distribution, were defined as expanded. Each repertoire was subsampled 100 times to 5,000 TCRs, after which Renyi diversity was computed with the R vegan package. CDR3 similarity networks were built from amino acid triplet string-kernel similarity, connecting CDR3s with pairwise similarity above 0.82. The raw public reads went through TCRdb reprocessing: fastp at Q25, MiXCR clone calling, in-frame beta chains kept. Rows are combined by CDR3 protein, so each entry shows the most common genes and DNA. Clone size and V and J calls follow TCRdb, not the original study. For this sample there are 30,000 to 40,000 distinct CDR3 sequences; around 5.2% appear just once. The biggest ten clones account for about a quarter of the sample.

This clonotype was detected many times. Its antigen remains unidentified. Within one base of it there is no much larger clone, and no base qualities were kept. The source material was PBMCs, sampled at surgery. The TCR was taken from a female donor with early-stage non-small cell lung cancer. This sequence uses TRBV4-2 and TRBJ1-2; no confident D gene assignment can be made. The CDR3 protein sequence reads: CASSQDGQDNYGYTF. The DNA sequence is TGTGCCAGCAGCCAAGATGGTCAGGATAACTATGGCTACACCTTC.